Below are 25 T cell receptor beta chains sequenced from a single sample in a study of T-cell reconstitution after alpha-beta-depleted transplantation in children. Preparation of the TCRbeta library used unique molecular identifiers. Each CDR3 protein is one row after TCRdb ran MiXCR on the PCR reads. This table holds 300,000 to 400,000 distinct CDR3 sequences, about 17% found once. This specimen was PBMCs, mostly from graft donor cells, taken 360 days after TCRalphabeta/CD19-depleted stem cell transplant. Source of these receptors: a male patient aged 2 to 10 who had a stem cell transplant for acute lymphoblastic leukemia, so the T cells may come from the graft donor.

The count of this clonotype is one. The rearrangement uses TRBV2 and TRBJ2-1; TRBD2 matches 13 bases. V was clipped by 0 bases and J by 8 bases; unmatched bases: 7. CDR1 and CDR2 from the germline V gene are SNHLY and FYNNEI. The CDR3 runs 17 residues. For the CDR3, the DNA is TGTGCCAGCAGTGAAGCCCCACTAGCGGGAGGGCCCGATGAGCAGTTCTTC. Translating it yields CASSEAPLAGGPDEQFF. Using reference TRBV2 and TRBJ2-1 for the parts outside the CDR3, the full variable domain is EPEVTQTPSHQVTQMGQEVILRCVPISNHLYFYWYRQILGQKVEFLVSFYNNEISEKSEIFDDQFSVERPDGSNFTLKIRSTKLEDSAMYFCASSEAPLAGGPDEQFFGPGTRLTVL.

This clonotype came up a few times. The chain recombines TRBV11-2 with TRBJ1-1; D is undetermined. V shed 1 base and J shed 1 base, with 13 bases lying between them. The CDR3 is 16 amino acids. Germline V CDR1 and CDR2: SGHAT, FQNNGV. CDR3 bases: TGTGCCAGCAGCTTAGGGGCGGGCCAGCGGAACACTGAAGCTTTCTTT. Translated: CASSLGAGQRNTEAFF.

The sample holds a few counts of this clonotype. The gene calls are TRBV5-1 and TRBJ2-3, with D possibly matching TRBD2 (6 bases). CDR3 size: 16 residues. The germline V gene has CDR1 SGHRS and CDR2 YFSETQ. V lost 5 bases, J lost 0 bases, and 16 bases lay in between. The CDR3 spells CASRGGGSSSTDTQYF. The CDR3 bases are TGCGCCAGCAGAGGTGGGGGGAGCTCCAGCACAGATACGCAGTATTTT. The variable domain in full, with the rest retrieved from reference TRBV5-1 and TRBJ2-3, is KAGVTQTPRYLIKTRGQQVTLSCSPISGHRSVSWYQQTPGQGLQFLFEYFSETQRNKGNFPGRFSGRQFSNSRSEMNVSTLELGDSALYLCASRGGGSSSTDTQYFGPGTRLTVL.

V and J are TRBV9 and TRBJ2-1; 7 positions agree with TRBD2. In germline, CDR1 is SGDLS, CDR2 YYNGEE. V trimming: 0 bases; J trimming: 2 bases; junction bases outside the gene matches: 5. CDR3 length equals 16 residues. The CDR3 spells CASSVAGGSTYNEQFF. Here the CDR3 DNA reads TGTGCCAGCAGCGTAGCTGGCGGGAGCACCTACAATGAGCAGTTCTTC.

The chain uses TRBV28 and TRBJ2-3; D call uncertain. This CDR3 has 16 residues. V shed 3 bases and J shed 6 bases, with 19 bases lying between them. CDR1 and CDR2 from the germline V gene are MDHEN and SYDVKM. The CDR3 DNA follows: TGTGCCAGCAGTTTCCCACCTTTCCAAGGACGTGATACGCAGTATTTT. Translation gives CASSFPPFQGRDTQYF.

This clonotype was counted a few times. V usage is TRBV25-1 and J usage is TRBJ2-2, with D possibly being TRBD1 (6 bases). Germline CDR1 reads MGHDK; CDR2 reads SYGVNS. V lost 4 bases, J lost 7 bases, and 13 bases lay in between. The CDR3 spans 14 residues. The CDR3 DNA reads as TGTGCCAGCAGTGTTACAGGGTCGGGCGGGGAGCTGTTTTTT. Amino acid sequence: CASSVTGSGGELFF.

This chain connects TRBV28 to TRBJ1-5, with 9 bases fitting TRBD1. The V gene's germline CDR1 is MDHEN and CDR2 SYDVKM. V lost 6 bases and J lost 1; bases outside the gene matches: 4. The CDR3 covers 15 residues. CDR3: CASRNRGLSNQPQHF. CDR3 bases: TGTGCCAGCAGAAACAGGGGGCTGAGCAATCAGCCCCAGCATTTT.

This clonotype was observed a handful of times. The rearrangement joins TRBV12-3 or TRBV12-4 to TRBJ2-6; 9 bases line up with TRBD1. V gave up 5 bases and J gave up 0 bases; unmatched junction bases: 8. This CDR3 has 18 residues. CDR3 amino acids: CASSQGQGIFSGANVLTF. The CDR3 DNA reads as TGTGCCAGCAGTCAAGGACAGGGGATCTTCTCTGGGGCCAACGTCCTGACTTTC.

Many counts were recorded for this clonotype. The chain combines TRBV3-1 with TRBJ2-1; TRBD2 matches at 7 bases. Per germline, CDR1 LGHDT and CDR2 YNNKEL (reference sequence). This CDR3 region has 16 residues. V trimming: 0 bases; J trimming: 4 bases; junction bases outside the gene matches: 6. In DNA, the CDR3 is TGTGCCAGCAGCCAAGATCCGAGCGGGGCTTACAATGAGCAGTTCTTC. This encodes CASSQDPSGAYNEQFF.

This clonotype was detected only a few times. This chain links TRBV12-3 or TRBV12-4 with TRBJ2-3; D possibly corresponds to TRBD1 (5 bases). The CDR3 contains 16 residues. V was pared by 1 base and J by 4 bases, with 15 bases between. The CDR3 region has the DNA TGTGCCAGCAGTTTAGGGGGCCTAGTGGCGGCAGATACGCAGTATTTT. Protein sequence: CASSLGGLVAADTQYF.

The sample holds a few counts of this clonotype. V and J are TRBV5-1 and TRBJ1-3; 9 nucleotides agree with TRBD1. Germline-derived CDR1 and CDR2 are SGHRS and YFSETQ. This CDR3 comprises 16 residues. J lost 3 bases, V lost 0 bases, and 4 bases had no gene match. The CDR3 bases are TGCGCCAGCAGCTTGGCTCGGACAGGGGATGGAAACACCATATATTTT. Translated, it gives CASSLARTGDGNTIYF.

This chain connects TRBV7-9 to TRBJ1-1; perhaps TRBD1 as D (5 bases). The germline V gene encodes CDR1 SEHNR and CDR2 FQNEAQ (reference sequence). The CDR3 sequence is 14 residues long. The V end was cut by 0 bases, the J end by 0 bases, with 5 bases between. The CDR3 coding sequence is TGTGCCAGCAGCTTAGCCAGGGTGAACACTGAAGCTTTCTTT. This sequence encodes CASSLARVNTEAFF.

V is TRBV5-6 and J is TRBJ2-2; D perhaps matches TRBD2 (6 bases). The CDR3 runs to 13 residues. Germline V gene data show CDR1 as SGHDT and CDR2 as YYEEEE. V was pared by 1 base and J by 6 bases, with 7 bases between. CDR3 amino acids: CASSLSSAGELFF. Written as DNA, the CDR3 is TGTGCCAGCAGCTTGTCTAGCGCCGGGGAGCTGTTTTTT.

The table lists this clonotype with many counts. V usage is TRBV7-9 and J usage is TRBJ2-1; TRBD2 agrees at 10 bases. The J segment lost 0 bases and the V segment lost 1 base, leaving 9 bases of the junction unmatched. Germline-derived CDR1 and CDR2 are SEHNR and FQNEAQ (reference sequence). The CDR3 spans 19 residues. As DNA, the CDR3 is TGTGCCAGCAGCTTAGAGTGGTGGCCTAGCGGGAGCTCCTACAATGAGCAGTTCTTC. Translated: CASSLEWWPSGSSYNEQFF.

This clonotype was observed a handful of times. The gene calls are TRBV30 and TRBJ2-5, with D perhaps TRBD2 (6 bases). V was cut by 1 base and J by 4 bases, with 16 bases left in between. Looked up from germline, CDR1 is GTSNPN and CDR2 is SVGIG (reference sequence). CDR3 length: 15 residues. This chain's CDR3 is CAWSGALRRGETQYF. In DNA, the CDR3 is TGTGCCTGGAGTGGGGCTCTCCGGAGGGGAGAGACCCAGTACTTC.

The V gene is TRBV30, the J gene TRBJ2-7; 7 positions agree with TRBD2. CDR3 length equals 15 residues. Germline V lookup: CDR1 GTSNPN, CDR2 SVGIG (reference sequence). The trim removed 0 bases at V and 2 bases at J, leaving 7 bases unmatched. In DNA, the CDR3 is TGTGCCTGGAGTGTTAGGGCTAGCGGTCCCTACGAGCAGTACTTC. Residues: CAWSVRASGPYEQYF.

For the CDR3, the DNA is TGTGCCAGCAGTATACAGGGCGGAGACACTGAAGCTTTCTTT. This gives the protein CASSIQGGDTEAFF. This rearrangement joins TRBV2 to TRBJ1-1; weak D call: TRBD1 (6 bases). The germline V gene has CDR1 SNHLY and CDR2 FYNNEI. Trimming took off 5 bases at V and 3 bases at J, with 13 bases between the two ends. This CDR3 is built from 14 residues.

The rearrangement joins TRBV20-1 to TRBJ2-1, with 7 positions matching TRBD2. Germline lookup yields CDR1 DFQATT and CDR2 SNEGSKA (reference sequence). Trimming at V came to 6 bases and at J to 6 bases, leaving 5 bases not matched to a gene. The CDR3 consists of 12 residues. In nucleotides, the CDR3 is TGCAGTGCGGGAGGGACTTTCAATGAGCAGTTCTTC. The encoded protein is CSAGGTFNEQFF.

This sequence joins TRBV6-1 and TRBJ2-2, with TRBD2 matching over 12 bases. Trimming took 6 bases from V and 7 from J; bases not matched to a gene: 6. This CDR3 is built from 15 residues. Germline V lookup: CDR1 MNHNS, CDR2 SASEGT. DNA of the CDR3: TGTGCCAGCAGGCGACTAGCGGGAGTAGGCGGGGAGCTGTTTTTT. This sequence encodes CASRRLAGVGGELFF.

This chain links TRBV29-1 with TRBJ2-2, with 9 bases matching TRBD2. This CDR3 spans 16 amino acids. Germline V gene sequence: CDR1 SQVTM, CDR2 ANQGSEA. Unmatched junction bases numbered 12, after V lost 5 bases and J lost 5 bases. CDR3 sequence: CSVRLAATPPTGELFF. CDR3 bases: TGCAGCGTTAGACTAGCGGCCACTCCTCCAACCGGGGAGCTGTTTTTT.

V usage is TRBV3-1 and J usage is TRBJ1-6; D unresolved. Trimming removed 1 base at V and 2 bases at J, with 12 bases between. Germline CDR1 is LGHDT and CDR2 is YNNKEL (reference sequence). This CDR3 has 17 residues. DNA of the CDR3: TGTGCCAGCAGCCAAGGGCGGGGAGGCGCCTATAATTCACCCCTCCACTTT. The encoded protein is CASSQGRGGAYNSPLHF.

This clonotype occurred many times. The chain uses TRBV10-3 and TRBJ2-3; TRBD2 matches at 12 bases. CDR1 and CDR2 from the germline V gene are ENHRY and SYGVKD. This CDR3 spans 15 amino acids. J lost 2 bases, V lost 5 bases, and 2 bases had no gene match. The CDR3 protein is CAISWTSGDTDTQYF. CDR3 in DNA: TGTGCCATCAGTTGGACTAGCGGGGACACAGATACGCAGTATTTT.

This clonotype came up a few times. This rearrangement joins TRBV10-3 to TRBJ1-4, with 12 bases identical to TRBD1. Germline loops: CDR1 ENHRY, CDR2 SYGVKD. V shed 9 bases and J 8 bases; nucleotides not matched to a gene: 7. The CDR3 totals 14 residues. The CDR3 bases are TGTGCCATTTCCCGGGACAGGGGGCACGAAAAACTGTTTTTT. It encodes CAISRDRGHEKLFF.

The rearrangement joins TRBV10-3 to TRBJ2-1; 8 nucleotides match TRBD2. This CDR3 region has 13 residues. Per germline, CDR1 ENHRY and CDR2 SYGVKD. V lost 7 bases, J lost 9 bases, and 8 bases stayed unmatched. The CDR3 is CAITASGSSEQFF. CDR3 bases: TGTGCCATCACAGCCAGCGGGAGCTCTGAGCAGTTCTTC.

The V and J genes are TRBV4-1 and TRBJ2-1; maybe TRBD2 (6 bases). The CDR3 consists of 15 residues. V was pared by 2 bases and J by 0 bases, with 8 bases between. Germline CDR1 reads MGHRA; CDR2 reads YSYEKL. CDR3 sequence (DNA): TGCGCCAGCAGCCAACCTAGCGACTCCTACAATGAGCAGTTCTTC. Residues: CASSQPSDSYNEQFF.